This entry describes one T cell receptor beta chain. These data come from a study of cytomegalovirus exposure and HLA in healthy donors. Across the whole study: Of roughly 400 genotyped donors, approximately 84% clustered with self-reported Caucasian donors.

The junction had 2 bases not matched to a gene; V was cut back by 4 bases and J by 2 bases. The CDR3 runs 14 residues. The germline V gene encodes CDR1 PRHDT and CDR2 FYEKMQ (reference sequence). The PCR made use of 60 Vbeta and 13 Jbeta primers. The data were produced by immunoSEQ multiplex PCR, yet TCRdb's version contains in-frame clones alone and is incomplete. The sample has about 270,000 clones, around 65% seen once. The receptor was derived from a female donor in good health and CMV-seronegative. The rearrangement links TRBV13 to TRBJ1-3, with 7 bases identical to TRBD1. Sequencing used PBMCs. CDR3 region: CASSSTGPGNTIYF. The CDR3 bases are TGTGCCAGCAGCTCGACAGGGCCTGGAAACACCATATATTTT.